The entry that follows covers one TCR beta chain sequence. Its antigen remains unidentified. Method: immunoSEQ multiplex PCR; TCRdb's copy keeps in-frame clones and lacks some. The table includes 300,000 to 400,000 clones, 70% to 90% detected once. The data belong to a study of cytomegalovirus exposure and HLA in healthy donors. CDR1 MGHDK and CDR2 SYGVNS come from the germline V gene. Trimming stripped 4 bases from V and 0 bases from J, with 15 bases between. The CDR3 consists of 16 residues. General study points: Altogether, 150 to 200 TCR beta chains were recorded as cytomegalovirus-associated.

This chain uses TRBV25-1 with TRBJ1-1, with a tentative D call TRBD1 (6 bases). The sample comprised PBMCs. This sequence was found in a man in his thirties or forties in good health and CMV-seronegative. CDR3 in amino acids: CASSGTGSFMNTEAFF. CDR3 in DNA: TGTGCCAGCAGTGGTACAGGGTCCTTTATGAACACTGAAGCTTTCTTT.